The 17 T cell receptor beta chains in this list originate from one sample, sequenced in a study of T cells in Graves' hyperthyroidism and ophthalmopathy (dated by TCRdb to between 2018 and 2021). Preparation of the library involved multiplex PCR. Instrument used: Illumina HiSeq 2000. The TCR beta CDR3 regions were amplified from the RNA transcripts. The first round of RT-PCR for the TCR CDR3 was performed with the HTBI primer set and the Qiagen OneStep RT-PCR kit. Clones were called with MiXCR by TCRdb after fastp trimmed the public reads at Q25, and only in-frame beta chains were retained. Rows are unified per CDR3 protein, each entry keeping the most common DNA and genes. This sample is represented by about 250,000 distinct CDR3 sequences; over 12% of them were singletons. The ten largest make up 30% to 35% of the sample. The sample consisted of blood. The source of these receptors is a woman in her 50s with Graves' hyperthyroidism that later progressed to Graves' ophthalmopathy.

This clonotype was picked up a small number of times. The germline gene is not matched at one end of the junction; a read error may be the cause. The rearrangement joins TRBV5-1 to TRBJ2-6; 7 bases match TRBD1. Germline loops: CDR1 SGHRS, CDR2 YFSETQ. The CDR3 is 17 amino acids. CDR3 in amino acids: CASSLWDSRSGANVPTF. The CDR3 coding sequence is TGCGCCAGCAGCTTGTGGGACAGCCGCTCTGGGGCCAACGTCCCGACTTTC.

This clonotype has at least ten counts. The CDR3 DNA follows: TGTGCCAGCAGCGTAGAGATCGGGAACACTGAAGCTTTCTTT. This sequence encodes CASSVEIGNTEAFF. This sequence joins TRBV9 and TRBJ1-1; unclear D gene. Trimming removed 0 bases at V and 1 base at J, with 7 bases between. The CDR3 is 14 residues long. CDR1 and CDR2 (germline): SGDLS, YYNGEE.

This clonotype has at least ten counts. The CDR3 DNA reads TGTGCCAGCAGCGGAAGGTCGGGGTCCGGGGCCAACGTCCTGACTTTC. Protein: CASSGRSGSGANVLTF. The V and J genes are TRBV11-2 and TRBJ2-6, with D possibly TRBD2 on 5 matching bases. The CDR3 covers 16 residues. V lost 5 bases and J 4 bases, leaving 15 bases between the germline ends. Per the germline V gene, CDR1 is SGHAT and CDR2 is FQNNGV. Drawing the rest from reference TRBV11-2 and TRBJ2-6, the complete variable domain is EAGVAQSPRYKIIEKRQSVAFWCNPISGHATLYWYQQILGQGPKLLIQFQNNGVVDDSQLPKDRFSAERLKGVDSTLKIQPAKLEDSAVYLCASSGRSGSGANVLTFGAGSRLTVL.

A word on this clonotype: Since a much larger clone is just one base distant, this may be a read error. The conserved closing phenylalanine or tryptophan is absent in this CDR3, likely reflecting a read error. V gene TRBV20-1 combines with J gene TRBJ2-7; D gene ambiguous. This CDR3 has 13 residues. Germline V gives CDR1 DFQATT, CDR2 SNEGSKA (reference sequence). Trimming cost V 6 bases and J 0 bases, with 12 bases left between them. CDR3 sequence reads: CSAPNAPSYEQYS. The CDR3 DNA follows: TGCAGTGCCCCTAACGCGCCCTCCTACGAGCAGTACTCC.

This clonotype was counted many times. This chain joins TRBV5-1 and TRBJ1-1, with unresolved D. V was cut by 8 bases and J by 4 bases, with 18 bases left in between. This CDR3 contains 14 residues. Per the germline V gene, CDR1 is SGHRS and CDR2 is YFSETQ. CDR3 coding DNA: TGCGCCAGGACAAAAGACGGATCTAGCACTGAAGCTTTCTTT. This encodes CARTKDGSSTEAFF.

Judged by abundance, this clonotype is medium-sized. The chain employs TRBV7-3 and TRBJ2-3; 8 bases line up with TRBD2. Germline-derived CDR1 and CDR2 are SGHTA and FQGTGA. V trimming: 3 bases; J trimming: 6 bases; junction bases outside the gene matches: 5. The CDR3 has 14 amino acids. CDR3 bases: TGTGCCAGCAGCTTGGGCGGGAGGAGTGATACGCAGTATTTT. Translating it yields CASSLGGRSDTQYF.

Many counts were recorded for this clonotype. The chain recombines TRBV5-5 with TRBJ2-7, with D unclear. This CDR3 region has 13 residues. V lost 3 bases, J lost 1 base, and 8 bases lay in between. Germline CDR1 SGHKS, CDR2 YYEKEE (reference sequence). CDR3 coding DNA: TGTGCCAGCAGCTCGCTAATTTCCTACGAGCAGTACTTC. Translation gives CASSSLISYEQYF. Combining the CDR3 with reference TRBV5-5 and TRBJ2-7 gives the whole variable domain DAGVTQSPTHLIKTRGQQVTLRCSPISGHKSVSWYQQVLGQGPQFIFQYYEKEERGRGNFPDRFSARQFPNYSSELNVNALLLGDSALYLCASSSLISYEQYFGPGTRLTVT.

The CDR3, as DNA: TGTGCCAGACCGGTGAGAGCCCCCACAGTCGATGAGCAGTTCTTC. This sequence encodes CARPVRAPTVDEQFF. The J gene is TRBJ2-1, the V gene TRBV6-1, with D hard to call. V was pared by 9 bases and J by 8 bases, with 23 bases between. This CDR3 comprises 15 residues. Germline assignment: CDR1 MNHNS and CDR2 SASEGT.

This clonotype was seen many times. The V gene is TRBV2, the J gene TRBJ1-1; a possible D gene is TRBD1 (5 bases). Germline V gene lookup returns CDR1 SNHLY and CDR2 FYNNEI. V lost 5 bases to trimming and J lost 6 bases, with 10 bases between them. This CDR3 comprises 12 residues. In DNA, the CDR3 is TGTGCCAGCAGTAAGAGGGGCTCTGAAGCTTTCTTT. Its protein is CASSKRGSEAFF.

This clonotype was seen ten or more times. J is TRBJ2-1 and V is TRBV9, with a tentative D call TRBD2 (6 bases). CDR1 is SGDLS, CDR2 YYNGEE, per germline. This CDR3 has 16 residues. Trimming took off 0 bases at V and 4 bases at J, with 14 bases between the two ends. CDR3 sequence reads: CASSVGVAVVYNEQFF. The CDR3 region has the DNA TGTGCCAGCAGCGTAGGGGTAGCGGTTGTATACAATGAGCAGTTCTTC.

The chain employs TRBV6-1 and TRBJ1-3; D perhaps matches TRBD1 (6 bases). In germline, CDR1 is MNHNS, CDR2 SASEGT. The CDR3 has 17 amino acids. Deletions cut 0 bases from V and 0 bases from J, with 12 bases between. CDR3 DNA: TGTGCCAGCAGTGAAGCTAACAGGGTGAGCTCTGGAAACACCATATATTTT. This gives the protein CASSEANRVSSGNTIYF.

This clonotype was seen many times. The chain employs TRBV6-1 and TRBJ1-1, with TRBD1 matching 10 bases. The junction had 5 bases not matched to a gene; V was cut back by 5 bases and J by 2 bases. The CDR3 sequence is 15 residues long. Germline V gene sequence: CDR1 MNHNS, CDR2 SASEGT. Written as DNA, the CDR3 is TGTGCCAGCAGTACCCGGGACAGGGGAAACACTGAAGCTTTCTTT. It encodes CASSTRDRGNTEAFF.

This clonotype was observed many times. The chain couples TRBV29-1 to TRBJ2-3, with D perhaps matching TRBD2 (6 bases). This CDR3 comprises 13 residues. The germline CDR1 and CDR2 sequences are SQVTM and ANQGSEA. V shed 4 bases and J shed 4 bases, with 12 bases lying between them. DNA of the CDR3: TGCAGCGTTGTTCGGGAGACCCCAGATACGCAGTATTTT. It codes for CSVVRETPDTQYF.

This clonotype appeared many times. This rearrangement joins TRBV20-1 to TRBJ2-1; TRBD1 matches 11 bases. Trimming at V came to 6 bases and at J to 7 bases, leaving 8 bases not matched to a gene. The CDR3 loop spans 14 amino acids. Germline V gives CDR1 DFQATT, CDR2 SNEGSKA (reference sequence). The CDR3 DNA reads TGCAGTGCCAGGACGGGGACAGGGGGTAATGAGCAGTTCTTC. Translating gives CSARTGTGGNEQFF.

In this sample, this clonotype turned up many times. The J gene is TRBJ1-5, the V gene TRBV7-8; D ambiguous. The germline V gene has CDR1 SGHVS and CDR2 FQNEAQ. V was pared by 2 bases and J by 4 bases, with 15 bases between. This CDR3 has 16 amino acids. The CDR3 reads CASSLLRHRSNQPQHF. CDR3 in DNA: TGTGCCAGCAGCTTACTGCGACACCGTAGTAATCAGCCCCAGCATTTT. Full variable domain (remainder filled in from reference TRBV7-8 and TRBJ1-5): GAGVSQSPRYKVAKRGQDVALRCDPISGHVSLFWYQQALGQGPEFLTYFQNEAQLDKSGLPSDRFFAERPEGSVSTLKIQRTQQEDSAVYLCASSLLRHRSNQPQHFGDGTRLSIL.

This clonotype was seen a handful of times. The conserved final phenylalanine or tryptophan is absent from the CDR3, which likely points to a read error. The chain has TRBV7-9 and TRBJ2-7; perhaps TRBD2 as D (6 bases). The ends were cut back, 5 bases at V and 4 bases at J, with 21 bases in the middle. CDR3 length: 16 amino acids. Germline assignment: CDR1 SEHNR and CDR2 FQNEAQ (reference sequence). The CDR3 spells CASSPYAGPLPYEQYL. CDR3 nucleotide sequence: TGTGCCAGCAGCCCTTACGCGGGACCGCTCCCGTACGAGCAGTACCTC.

This clonotype was recorded at least ten times. The rearrangement links TRBV7-8 to TRBJ1-2; D is unclear. V was trimmed by 2 bases and J by 8 bases, leaving 15 bases between them. The CDR3 runs 14 residues. Germline V gene data show CDR1 as SGHVS and CDR2 as FQNEAQ. The CDR3 reads CASSLYGFSGGYTF. DNA for the CDR3: TGTGCCAGCAGCTTATACGGATTCTCGGGGGGCTACACCTTC.